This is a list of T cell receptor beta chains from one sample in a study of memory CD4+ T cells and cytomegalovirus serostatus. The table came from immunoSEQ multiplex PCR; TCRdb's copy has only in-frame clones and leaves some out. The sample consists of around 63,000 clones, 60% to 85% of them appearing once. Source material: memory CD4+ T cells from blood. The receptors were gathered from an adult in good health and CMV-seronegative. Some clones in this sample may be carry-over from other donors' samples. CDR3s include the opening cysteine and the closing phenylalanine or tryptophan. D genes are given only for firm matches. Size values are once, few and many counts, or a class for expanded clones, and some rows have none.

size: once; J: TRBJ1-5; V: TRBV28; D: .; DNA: TGTGCCAGCAGTTTATTAGCGAGGGGTCAGCCCCAGCATTTT; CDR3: CASSLLARGQPQHF
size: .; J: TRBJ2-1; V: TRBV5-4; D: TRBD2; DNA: TGTGCCAGCAGCTACGGGACTAGCGGGAACAATGAGCAGTTCTTC; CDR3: CASSYGTSGNNEQFF
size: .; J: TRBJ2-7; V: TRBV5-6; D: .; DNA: TGTGCCAGCAGGAGGGGAAAGGGCTCCTACGAGCAGTACTTC; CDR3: CASRRGKGSYEQYF
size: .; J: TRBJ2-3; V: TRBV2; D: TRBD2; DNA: TGTGCCAGGGAGCAACCTAGCGGGGGGCAAGGCACAGATACGCAGTATTTT; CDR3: CAREQPSGGQGTDTQYF
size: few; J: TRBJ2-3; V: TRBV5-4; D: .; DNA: TGTGCCAGCACTGACACAGATACGCAGTATTTT; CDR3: CASTDTDTQYF
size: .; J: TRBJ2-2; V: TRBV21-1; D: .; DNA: TGTGCCAGCAGCAAAGCGCTTAGGGACCGACACACCGGGGAGCTGTTTTTT; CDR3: CASSKALRDRHTGELFF
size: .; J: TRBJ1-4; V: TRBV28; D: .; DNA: TGTGCCAGCAGTCTACAGGCCCTTTATGAAAAACTGTTTTTT; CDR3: CASSLQALYEKLFF
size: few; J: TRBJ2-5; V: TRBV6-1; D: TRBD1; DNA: TGTGCCAGCAGTGAAAGGCGGACAGGGGTAGAGACCCAGTACTTC; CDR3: CASSERRTGVETQYF
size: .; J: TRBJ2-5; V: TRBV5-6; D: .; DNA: TGTGCCAGCAGCTTGGCAAACTATGGGGGAGAGACCCAGTACTTC; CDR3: CASSLANYGGETQYF
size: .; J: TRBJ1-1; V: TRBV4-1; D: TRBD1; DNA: TGCGCCAGCAGCCAAGTTGGCAGGGGGCGAGGAACTGAAGCTTTCTTT; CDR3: CASSQVGRGRGTEAFF
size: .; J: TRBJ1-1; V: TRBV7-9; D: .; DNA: TGTGCCAGCAGCTTAGGAACAGGGAACACTGAAGCTTTCTTT; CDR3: CASSLGTGNTEAFF
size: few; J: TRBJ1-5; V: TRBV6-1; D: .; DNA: TGTGCCAGCACAGCCTATAGCAATCAGCCCCAGCATTTT; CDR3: CASTAYSNQPQHF
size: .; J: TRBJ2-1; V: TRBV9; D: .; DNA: TGTGCCAGCAGCTCCCGGGACCTGCTTAAGGCTGAGCAGTTCTTC; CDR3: CASSSRDLLKAEQFF
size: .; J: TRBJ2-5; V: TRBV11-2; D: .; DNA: TGTGCCAGCAGCTTCTCAGAGCAAGAGACCCAGTACTTC; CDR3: CASSFSEQETQYF
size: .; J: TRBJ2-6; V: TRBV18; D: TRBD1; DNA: TGTGCCAGCTCACCCTCGGGACAGAACTCTGGGGCCAACGTCCTGACTTTC; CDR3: CASSPSGQNSGANVLTF
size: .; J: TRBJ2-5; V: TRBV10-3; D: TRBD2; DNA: TGTGCCACCGCCACTAGCGGGCCACAAGAGACCCAGTACTTC; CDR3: CATATSGPQETQYF
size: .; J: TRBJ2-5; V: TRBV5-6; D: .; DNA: TGTGCCAGCAGCAGAATAACTAGCTGGGAGACCCAGTACTTC; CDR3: CASSRITSWETQYF
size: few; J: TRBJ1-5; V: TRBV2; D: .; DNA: TGTGCCAGCAGTGGGGTACAGGACAATCAGCCCCAGCATTTT; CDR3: CASSGVQDNQPQHF
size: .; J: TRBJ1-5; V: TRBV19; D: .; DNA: TGTGCCAGTAGTATAGTACCCCGGGAAGGACAGCCCCAGCATTTT; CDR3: CASSIVPREGQPQHF
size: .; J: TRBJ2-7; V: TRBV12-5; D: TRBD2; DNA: TGTGCTAGTGGTTTGGTACTTGGGACTAGCGGGGGCTACGAGCAGTACTTC; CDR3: CASGLVLGTSGGYEQYF